Listed below are T cell receptor beta chains from one sample, sequenced in a study of blood T cell repertoires in COVID-19. Assay: immunoSEQ multiplex PCR; the TCRdb copy retains only in-frame clones and omits some. The repertoire consists of some 130,000 clones, with around 86% occurring once and the leading ten covering about 2.5%. Sequencing was performed on peripheral blood. These receptors all stem from a man aged 45-65 years with active COVID-19. The CDR3 runs from the conserved cysteine through the conserved F or W. The D gene is left open where the match is weak. The size of a clone is reported for some rows only, either as once, few or many, or as a class for expanded clones.

J gene	clone size	D gene	V gene	CDR3 protein	CDR3 DNA
TRBJ1-6	-	TRBD1	TRBV19	CASSIDGTVYNSPLHF	TGTGCCAGTAGTATAGATGGGACAGTCTATAATTCACCCCTCCACTTT
TRBJ2-3	-	-	TRBV19	CASSVLQGYTDTQYF	TGTGCCAGTAGCGTGCTGCAGGGGTACACAGATACGCAGTATTTT
TRBJ2-4	-	-	TRBV19	CASSIEAVAKNIQYF	TGTGCCAGTAGTATAGAGGCTGTAGCCAAAAACATTCAGTACTTC
TRBJ2-6	-	TRBD1	TRBV5-1	CASSPQTGGSGANVLTF	TGCGCCAGCAGCCCGCAGACAGGGGGCTCTGGGGCCAACGTCCTGACTTTC
TRBJ1-1	few	-	TRBV3-1/TRBV3-2	CASSQARRQPNTEAFF	TGTGCCAGCAGCCAAGCAAGGCGGCAGCCGAACACTGAAGCTTTCTTT
TRBJ1-4	-	TRBD1	TRBV3-1/TRBV3-2	CASSHQALEAGQWFEKLFF	TGTGCCAGCAGCCACCAAGCCCTTGAGGCGGGACAGTGGTTTGAAAAACTGTTTTTT
TRBJ1-3	-	TRBD1	TRBV6-6	CASSTGTGILGNTIYF	TGTGCCAGCAGCACCGGGACAGGGATCCTAGGGAACACCATATATTTT
TRBJ2-1	few	TRBD2	TRBV3-1/TRBV3-2	CASSLGGGLSEQFF	TGTGCCAGCAGCCTAGGCGGGGGGCTGAGTGAGCAGTTCTTC
TRBJ2-3	-	-	TRBV6-5	CASRGFTDTQYF	TGTGCCAGCAGGGGCTTCACAGATACGCAGTATTTT
TRBJ2-5	-	TRBD2	TRBV7-8	CASSGTTYETQYF	TGTGCCAGCAGCGGGACTACCTACGAGACCCAGTACTTC
TRBJ1-2	-	-	TRBV5-6	CASSTDVLTDFYGYTF	TGTGCCAGCAGCACCGACGTCCTGACAGATTTCTATGGCTACACCTTC
TRBJ1-5	-	TRBD1	TRBV27	CASRGTGDNQPQHF	TGTGCCAGCAGGGGGACAGGGGACAATCAGCCCCAGCATTTT
TRBJ2-2	few	TRBD2	TRBV19	CASNGVAGGPAGELFF	TGTGCCAGTAACGGAGTAGCGGGGGGTCCAGCCGGGGAGCTGTTTTTT
TRBJ1-2	-	-	TRBV7-2	CASSSPVEDGYTF	TGTGCCAGCAGCTCCCCAGTGGAGGATGGCTACACCTTC
TRBJ2-1	-	-	TRBV7-9	CASSLAALARYNEQFF	TGTGCCAGCAGCTTAGCCGCCCTAGCTCGCTACAATGAGCAGTTCTTC
TRBJ1-2	-	-	TRBV4-2	CASSQGTEGYGYTF	TGTGCCAGCAGCCAAGGAACAGAAGGCTATGGCTACACCTTC
TRBJ2-1	-	TRBD2	TRBV3-1/TRBV3-2	CASSQGAWGLAGGHEQFF	TGTGCCAGCAGCCAAGGGGCATGGGGACTAGCGGGGGGGCATGAGCAGTTCTTC